Listed here are 8 T cell receptor beta chains from one sample, sequenced in a study of blood T cell repertoires in COVID-19. Some clones are missing from TCRdb's copy, which holds only in-frame ones; the method was immunoSEQ multiplex PCR. Counted here are 140,000 to 150,000 clones, approximately 80% occurring once; the ten biggest clones make up approximately 5%. Sequenced input: peripheral blood. These receptors were collected from a woman aged 50 to 60 with acute or convalescent COVID-19.

Note on this clone: This sample includes further DNA sequences coding for the same CDR3. The V gene is TRBV5-1, the J gene TRBJ1-1; the D is unclear. Germline values: CDR1 SGHRS, CDR2 YFSETQ. CDR3 size: 14 residues. The germline V and J ends were trimmed by 0 bases and 4 bases, with 10 bases remaining between them. CDR3: CASSLAGGSTEAFF. DNA for the CDR3: TGCGCCAGCAGCTTGGCCGGAGGGAGCACTGAAGCTTTCTTT.

The gene calls are TRBV19 and TRBJ2-1, with 8 bases matching TRBD1. J was trimmed by 7 bases and V by 6 bases; bases with no gene match: 8. Germline V gives CDR1 LNHDA, CDR2 SQIVND (reference sequence). The CDR3 consists of 14 residues. The CDR3 loop is CASRFGTGGNEQFF. CDR3 coding DNA: TGTGCCAGTAGATTCGGGACAGGAGGTAATGAGCAGTTCTTC.

The chain couples TRBV10-3 to TRBJ2-3; 11 bases fit TRBD2. CDR3 length: 15 residues. With V trimmed by 10 bases and J by 1 base, 7 bases remained unmatched. Germline V gene data show CDR1 as ENHRY and CDR2 as SYGVKD. As DNA, the CDR3 is TGTGCCACCGGACCACTAGCGGGGGGCACAGATACGCAGTATTTT. It encodes CATGPLAGGTDTQYF.

The V gene is TRBV25-1, the J gene TRBJ1-2, with TRBD1 matching over 9 bases. There are 17 residues in the CDR3. Germline V gene sequence: CDR1 MGHDK, CDR2 SYGVNS. V shed 3 bases and J 7 bases; nucleotides not matched to a gene: 15. CDR3 sequence: CASSDFGTGSFLGGYTF. CDR3 nucleotide sequence: TGTGCCAGCAGTGATTTCGGGACAGGGTCCTTCTTGGGTGGCTACACCTTC.

This clone was seen a handful of times. This sequence joins TRBV9 and TRBJ2-3; D might be TRBD2 (7 bases). This CDR3 comprises 15 residues. In germline, CDR1 is SGDLS, CDR2 YYNGEE. The V gene lost 4 bases and the J gene lost 4 bases, with 16 bases spanning the gap. The CDR3, as DNA: TGTGCCAGCAGCCCGACTGGGGGGGCCGCAGATACGCAGTATTTT. Protein sequence: CASSPTGGAADTQYF.

The V call is TRBV7-2, the J call TRBJ1-2; D is unclear. The CDR3 sequence is 14 residues long. The germline CDR1 and CDR2 sequences are SGHTA and FQGNSA. Trimming took off 2 bases at V and 6 bases at J, with 13 bases between the two ends. The CDR3 sequence: CASSLRDGADGYTF. CDR3 sequence (DNA): TGTGCCAGCAGCTTAAGAGATGGAGCCGATGGCTACACCTTC.

This clone occurred once. The rearrangement uses TRBV4-3 and TRBJ1-1; D is undetermined. The ends were cut back, 0 bases at V and 5 bases at J, with 19 bases in the middle. The CDR3 covers 17 residues. The germline V gene encodes CDR1 LGHNA and CDR2 YSLEER. The CDR3 DNA sequence: TGCGCCAGCAGCCAAGAGTCCGGGAACAACATGTGGACTGAAGCTTTCTTT. Encoded protein: CASSQESGNNMWTEAFF.

The chain links TRBV4-1 to TRBJ1-3; possibly TRBD1 for D (6 bases). From germline, CDR1 is MGHRA and CDR2 YSYEKL. V lost 5 bases and J lost 0, with 26 bases in between. The CDR3 has 20 residues. In DNA, the CDR3 is TGCGCCAGCAGCTTTACCGGGGGGCAAAGAACTGAGGTCTCTGGAAACACCATATATTTT. Protein product: CASSFTGGQRTEVSGNTIYF.